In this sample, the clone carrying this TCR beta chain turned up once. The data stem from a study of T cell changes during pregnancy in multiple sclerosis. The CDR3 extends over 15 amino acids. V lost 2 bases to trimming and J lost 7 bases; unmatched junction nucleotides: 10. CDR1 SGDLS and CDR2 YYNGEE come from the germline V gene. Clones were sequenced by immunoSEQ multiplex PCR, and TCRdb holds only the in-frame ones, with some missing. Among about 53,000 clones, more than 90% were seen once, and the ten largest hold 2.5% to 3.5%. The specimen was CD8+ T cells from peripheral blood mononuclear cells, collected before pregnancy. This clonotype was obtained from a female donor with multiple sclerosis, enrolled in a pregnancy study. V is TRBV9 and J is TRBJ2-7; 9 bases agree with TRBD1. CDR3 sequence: CASSVGTGPWFEQYF. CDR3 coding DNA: TGTGCCAGCAGCGTTGGGACAGGGCCGTGGTTTGAGCAGTACTTC.